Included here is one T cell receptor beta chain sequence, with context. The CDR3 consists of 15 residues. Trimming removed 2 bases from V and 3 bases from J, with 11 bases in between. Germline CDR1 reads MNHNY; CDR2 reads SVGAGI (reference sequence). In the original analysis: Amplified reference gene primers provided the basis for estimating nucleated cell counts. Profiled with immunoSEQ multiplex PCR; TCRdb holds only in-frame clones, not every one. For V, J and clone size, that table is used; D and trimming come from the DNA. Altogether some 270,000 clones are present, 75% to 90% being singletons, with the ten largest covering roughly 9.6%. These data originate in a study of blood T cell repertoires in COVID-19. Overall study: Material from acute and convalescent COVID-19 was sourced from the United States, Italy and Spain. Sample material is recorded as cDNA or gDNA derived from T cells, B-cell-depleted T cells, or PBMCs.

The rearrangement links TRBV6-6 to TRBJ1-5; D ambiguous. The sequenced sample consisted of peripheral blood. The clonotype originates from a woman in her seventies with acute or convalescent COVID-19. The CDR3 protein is CASSYTYTPNQPQHF. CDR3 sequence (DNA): TGTGCCAGCAGTTACACCTATACCCCCAATCAGCCCCAGCATTTT.